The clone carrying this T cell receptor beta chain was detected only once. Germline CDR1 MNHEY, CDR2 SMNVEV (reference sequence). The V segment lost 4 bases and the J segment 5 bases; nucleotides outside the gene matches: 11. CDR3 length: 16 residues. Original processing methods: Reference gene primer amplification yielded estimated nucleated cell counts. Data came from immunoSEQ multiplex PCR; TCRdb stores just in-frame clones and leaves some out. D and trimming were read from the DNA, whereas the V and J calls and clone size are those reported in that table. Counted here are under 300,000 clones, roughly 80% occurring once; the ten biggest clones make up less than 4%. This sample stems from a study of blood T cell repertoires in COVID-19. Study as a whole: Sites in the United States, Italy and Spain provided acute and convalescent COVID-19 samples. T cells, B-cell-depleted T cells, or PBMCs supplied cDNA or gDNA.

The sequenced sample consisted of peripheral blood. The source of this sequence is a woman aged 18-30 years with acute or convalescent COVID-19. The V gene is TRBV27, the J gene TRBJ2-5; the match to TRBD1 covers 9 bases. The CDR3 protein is CASSSTGTGTVETQYF. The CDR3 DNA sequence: TGTGCCAGCAGTTCCACCGGGACAGGGACAGTGGAGACCCAGTACTTC.